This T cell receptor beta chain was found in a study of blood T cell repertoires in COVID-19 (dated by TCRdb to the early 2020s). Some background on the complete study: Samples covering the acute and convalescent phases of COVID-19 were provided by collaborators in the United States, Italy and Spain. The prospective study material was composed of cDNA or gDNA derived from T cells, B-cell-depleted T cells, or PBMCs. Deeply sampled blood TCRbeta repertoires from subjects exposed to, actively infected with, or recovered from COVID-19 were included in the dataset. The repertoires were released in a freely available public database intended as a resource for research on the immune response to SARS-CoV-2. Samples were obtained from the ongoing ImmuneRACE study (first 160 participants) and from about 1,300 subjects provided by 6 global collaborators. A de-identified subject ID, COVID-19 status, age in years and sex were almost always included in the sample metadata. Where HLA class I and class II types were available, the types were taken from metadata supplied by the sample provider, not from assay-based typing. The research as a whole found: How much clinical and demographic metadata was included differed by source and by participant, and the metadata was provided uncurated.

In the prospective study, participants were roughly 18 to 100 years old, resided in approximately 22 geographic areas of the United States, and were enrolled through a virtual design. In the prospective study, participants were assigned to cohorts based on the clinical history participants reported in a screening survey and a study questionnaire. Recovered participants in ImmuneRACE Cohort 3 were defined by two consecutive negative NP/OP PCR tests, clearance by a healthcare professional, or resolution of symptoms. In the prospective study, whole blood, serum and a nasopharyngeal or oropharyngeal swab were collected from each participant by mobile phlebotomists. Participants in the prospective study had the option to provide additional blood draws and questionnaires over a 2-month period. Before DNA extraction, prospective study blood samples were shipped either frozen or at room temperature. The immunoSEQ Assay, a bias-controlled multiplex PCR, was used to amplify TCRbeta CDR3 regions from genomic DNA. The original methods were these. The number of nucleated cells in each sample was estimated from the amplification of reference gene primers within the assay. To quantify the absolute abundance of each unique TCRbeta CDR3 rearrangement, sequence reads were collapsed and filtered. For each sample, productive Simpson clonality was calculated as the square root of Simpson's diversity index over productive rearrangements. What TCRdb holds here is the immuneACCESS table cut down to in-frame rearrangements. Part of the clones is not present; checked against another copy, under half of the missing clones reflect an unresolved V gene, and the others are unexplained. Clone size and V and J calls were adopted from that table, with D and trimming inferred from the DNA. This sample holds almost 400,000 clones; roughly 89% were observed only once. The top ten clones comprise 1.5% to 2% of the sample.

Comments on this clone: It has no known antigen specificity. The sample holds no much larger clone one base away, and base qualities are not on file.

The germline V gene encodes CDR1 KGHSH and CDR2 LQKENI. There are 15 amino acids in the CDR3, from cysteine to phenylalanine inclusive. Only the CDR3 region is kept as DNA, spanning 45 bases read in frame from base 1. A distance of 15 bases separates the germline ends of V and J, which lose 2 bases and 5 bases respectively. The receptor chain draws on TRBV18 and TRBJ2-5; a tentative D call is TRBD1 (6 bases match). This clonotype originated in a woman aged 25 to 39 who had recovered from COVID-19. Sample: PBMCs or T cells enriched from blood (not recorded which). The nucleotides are TGTGCCAGCTCACCAGGGGCTCTGCAGGGGGAGACCCAGTACTTC. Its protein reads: CASSPGALQGETQYF.